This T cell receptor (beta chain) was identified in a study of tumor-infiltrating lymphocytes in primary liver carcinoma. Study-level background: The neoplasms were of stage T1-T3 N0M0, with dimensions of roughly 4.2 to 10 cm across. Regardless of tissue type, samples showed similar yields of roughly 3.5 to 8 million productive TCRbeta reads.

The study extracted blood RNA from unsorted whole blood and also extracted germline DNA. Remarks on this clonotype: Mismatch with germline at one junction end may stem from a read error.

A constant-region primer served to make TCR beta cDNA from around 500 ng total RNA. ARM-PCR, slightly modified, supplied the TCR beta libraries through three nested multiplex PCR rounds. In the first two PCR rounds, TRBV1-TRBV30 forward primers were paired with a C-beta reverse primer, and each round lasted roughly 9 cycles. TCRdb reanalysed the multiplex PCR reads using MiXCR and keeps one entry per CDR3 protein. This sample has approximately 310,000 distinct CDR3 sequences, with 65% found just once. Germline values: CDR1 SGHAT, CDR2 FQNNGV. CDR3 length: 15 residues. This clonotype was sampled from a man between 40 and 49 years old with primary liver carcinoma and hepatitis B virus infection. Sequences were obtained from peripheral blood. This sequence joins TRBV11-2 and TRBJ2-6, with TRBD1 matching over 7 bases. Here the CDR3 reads CASGPQGYGANVLTF. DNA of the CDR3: TGTGCCAGCGGCCCACAGGGGTATGGGGCCAACGTCCTGACCTTC.